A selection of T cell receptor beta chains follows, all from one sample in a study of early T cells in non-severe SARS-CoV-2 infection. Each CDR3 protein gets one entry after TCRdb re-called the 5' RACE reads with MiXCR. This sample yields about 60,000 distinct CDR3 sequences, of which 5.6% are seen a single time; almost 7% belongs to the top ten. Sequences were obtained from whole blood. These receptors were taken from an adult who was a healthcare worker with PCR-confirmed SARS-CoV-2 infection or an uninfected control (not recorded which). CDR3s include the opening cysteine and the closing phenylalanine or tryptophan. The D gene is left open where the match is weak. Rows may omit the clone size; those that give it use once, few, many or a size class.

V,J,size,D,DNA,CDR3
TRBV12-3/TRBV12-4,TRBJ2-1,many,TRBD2,TGTGCCAGCAGTTCCCGGACTAGCGGGATGAGGGGCAATGAGCAGTTCTTC,CASSSRTSGMRGNEQFF
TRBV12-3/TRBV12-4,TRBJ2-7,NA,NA,TGTGCCAGCAGCGCAACACAAACTTACGAGCAGTACTTC,CASSATQTYEQYF
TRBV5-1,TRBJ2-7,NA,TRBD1,TGCGCCAGCAGCAGGACAGGACCACTCTACGAGCTGTACTTC,CASSRTGPLYELYF
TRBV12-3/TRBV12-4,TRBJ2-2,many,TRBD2,TGTGCCAGCAGTTCAGGGACTAGCGGGGGAGGGAACACCGGGGAGCTGTTTTTT,CASSSGTSGGGNTGELFF
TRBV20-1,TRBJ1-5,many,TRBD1,TGCAGTGCTACCTCCACAGCGACAGGGACCAATCAGCCCCAGCATTTT,CSATSTATGTNQPQHF
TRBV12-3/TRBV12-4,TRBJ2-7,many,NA,TGTGCCAGCAGATCCCCGGGGGTCCACGAGCAGTACTTC,CASRSPGVHEQYF
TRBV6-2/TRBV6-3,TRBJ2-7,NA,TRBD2,TGTGCCAGCAGTGGTACCATAGGGGCCGCACCCTCTAGCGGGGGCCGACCCTACGAGCAGTACTTC,CASSGTIGAAPSSGGRPYEQYF
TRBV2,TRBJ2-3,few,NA,TGTGCCAGCAGTACCTCCTGGGCAGATACGCAGTATTTT,CASSTSWADTQYF
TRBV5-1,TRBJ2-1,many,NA,TGCGCCAGCAGCGTCGACAATCACAATGAGCAGTTCTTC,CASSVDNHNEQFF
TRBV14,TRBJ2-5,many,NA,TGTGCCAGCAGGCCGGAGACCCAGTACTTC,CASRPETQYF
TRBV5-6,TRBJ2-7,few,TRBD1,TGTGCCAGCAGCTTCCGGGACAGGGTCCTCCCTGGCGAGCAGTACTTC,CASSFRDRVLPGEQYF
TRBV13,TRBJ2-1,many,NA,TGTGCCAGCAGCTTAGGCCCCAGTTACAATGAGCAGTTCTTC,CASSLGPSYNEQFF
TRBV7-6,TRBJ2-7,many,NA,TGTGCCAGCAGCTTGGGGATCCCCTACGAGCAGTACTTC,CASSLGIPYEQYF
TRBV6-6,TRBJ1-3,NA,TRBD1,TGTGCCAGCAGACAGGGGGTGTCCTCTGGAAACACCATATATTTT,CASRQGVSSGNTIYF
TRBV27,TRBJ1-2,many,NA,TGTGCCAGCAGTTTATCGTGGCAGCCCTATGGCTACACCTTC,CASSLSWQPYGYTF
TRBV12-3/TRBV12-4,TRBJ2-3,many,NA,TGTGCCAGCAGGGACTCCGTCCTTAGCACAGATACGCAGTATTTT,CASRDSVLSTDTQYF
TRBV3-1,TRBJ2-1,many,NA,TGTGCCAGCAGCCAACCTTCCCGTGAGCAGTTCTTC,CASSQPSREQFF
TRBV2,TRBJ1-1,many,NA,TGTGCCAGCAGTGAAACCCCCGCACAGGGTGAAGCTTTCTTT,CASSETPAQGEAFF
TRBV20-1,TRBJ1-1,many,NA,TGCAGTGCTGAGGGACGCCTCATGAACACTGAAGCTTTCTTT,CSAEGRLMNTEAFF
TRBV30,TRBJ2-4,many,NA,TGTGCCGTGGGGTGGGCCAAAAACATTCAGTACTTC,CAVGWAKNIQYF
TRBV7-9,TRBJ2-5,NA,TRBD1,TGTGCCAGCAGCCCCCGGACAGGGAGATTCCAAGAGACCCAGTACTTC,CASSPRTGRFQETQYF
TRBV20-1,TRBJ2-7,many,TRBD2,TGCAGTGCTGCCTCCGGGACTAGCGGGAGCTACGAGCAGTACTTC,CSAASGTSGSYEQYF
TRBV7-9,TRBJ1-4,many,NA,TGTGCCAGCAGCTTCCTCTCAGCCGGGACGGATGAACTGTTTTTT,CASSFLSAGTDELFF
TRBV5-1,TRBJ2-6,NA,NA,TGCGCCAGCAACGGGGACTGGAGCTCTGGGGCCAACGTCCTGACTTTC,CASNGDWSSGANVLTF
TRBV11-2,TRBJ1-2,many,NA,TGTGCCAGCAGCTTAGATGGGCAGGGTGCCTATGGCTACACCTTC,CASSLDGQGAYGYTF
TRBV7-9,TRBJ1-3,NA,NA,TGTGCCAGCAGCCCCGGCGGCGACGGAAACACCATATATTTT,CASSPGGDGNTIYF
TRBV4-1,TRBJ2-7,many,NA,TGCGCCAGCAGCCAAGTAGAAACTAGTTCCTACGAGCAGTACTTC,CASSQVETSSYEQYF
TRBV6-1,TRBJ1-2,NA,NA,TGTGCCAGCAGTGAAGACGGTATATATGGCTACACCTTC,CASSEDGIYGYTF
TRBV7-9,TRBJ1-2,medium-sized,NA,TGTGCCAGCAGCCCCAACCAGGGATATGGCTACACCTTC,CASSPNQGYGYTF
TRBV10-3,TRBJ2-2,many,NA,TGTGCCATCAGTACCGAGTTCGCGAACACCGGGGAGCTGTTTTTT,CAISTEFANTGELFF
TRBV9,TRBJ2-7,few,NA,TGTGCCAGCAGCCCCATGGACAGCCCCTACGAGCAGTACTTC,CASSPMDSPYEQYF
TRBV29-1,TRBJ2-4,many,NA,TGCAGCTATAGCTCAGGATCCAAAAACATTCAGTACTTC,CSYSSGSKNIQYF
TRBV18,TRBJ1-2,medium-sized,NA,TGTGCCAGCTCACACGACGGGACACCAGTCTATGGCTACACCTTC,CASSHDGTPVYGYTF
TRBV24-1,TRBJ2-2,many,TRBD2,TGTGCCACCAGCTCGACTAGCGGTTACACCGGGGAGCTGTTTTTT,CATSSTSGYTGELFF
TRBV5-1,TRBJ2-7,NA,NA,TGCGCCAGCAGCTTGGATGTTGTACGGGGGGCCACCTACGAGCAGTACTTC,CASSLDVVRGATYEQYF
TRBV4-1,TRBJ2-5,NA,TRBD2,TGCGCCAGCAGCCAACTACGGGGGGTCGAGACCCAGTACTTC,CASSQLRGVETQYF
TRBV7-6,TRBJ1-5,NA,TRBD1,TGTGCCAGCAGCTGGGGAGACAGGGGGCTAAGGCAGCCCCAGCATTTT,CASSWGDRGLRQPQHF
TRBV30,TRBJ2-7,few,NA,TGTGCCTGGACCCCGGGACTCACACCCTACGAGCAGTACTTC,CAWTPGLTPYEQYF
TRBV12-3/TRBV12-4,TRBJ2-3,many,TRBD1,TGTGCCAGCACGTTGGGACAGGGTATTCCCCTTAGGACAGATACGCAGTATTTT,CASTLGQGIPLRTDTQYF
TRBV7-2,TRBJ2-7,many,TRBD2,TGTGCCAGCAGCTTAGGACTAGCGGGGGACGAGCAGTACTTC,CASSLGLAGDEQYF
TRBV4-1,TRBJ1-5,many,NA,TGCGCCAGCAGCCAAGGACGTGGGGCGCGGAATCAGCCCCAGCATTTT,CASSQGRGARNQPQHF